A single T cell receptor beta chain is shown here with its context. The sample holds many counts of this clonotype. Its antigen specificity is not known. Nothing much larger sits one base from this clone, and base qualities are not available. This specimen comes from a study of T cells in Graves' hyperthyroidism and ophthalmopathy (dated by TCRdb to between 2018 and 2021). Notes on the research overall: Peripheral blood was sampled at the time of initial diagnosis, prior to any treatment. A discovery cohort of approximately 97 patients, 43 with Graves' ophthalmopathy and about 58 with stable Graves' hyperthyroidism, was used to find distinguishing TCR V-J signatures. Prospective prediction of ophthalmopathy was tested in an independent validation cohort consisting of fewer than 20 hyperthyroidism patients and around 16 patients who later progressed to ophthalmopathy. The 90 to 100 discovery patients were randomly split 7:3 into training and test sets. Following sampling, methimazole starting at 30 mg daily was given to hyperthyroidism patients, and high-dose intravenous methylprednisolone was given to ophthalmopathy patients. The study also compared thyroid tissue and blood T-cell repertoires from five or six Graves' hyperthyroidism patients. The paper describes TCR Vbeta CDR3 sequencing of roughly 130 peripheral blood samples, made up of roughly 45 ophthalmopathy patients, over 70 hyperthyroidism patients and roughly 17 progressor patients. The paper's findings and limits, for the study overall: A 13 V-J signature model separated ophthalmopathy from stable hyperthyroidism, with nearly 90% sensitivity and roughly 84% specificity in cross-validation and 80%/75% in testing. Most expanded thyroid clonotypes (frequency above 0.001) were also detected in blood, a finding suggesting that blood repertoires may reflect thyroid immune responses. In validation, the model predicted progression to ophthalmopathy with about 71% sensitivity and less than 75% specificity, a median of 6.5 months before onset. Sample size was not statistically predetermined, and investigators were not blinded to group allocation.

V loses 1 base of germline sequence and J loses 11 bases, and the interval between the two ends is 20 bases. CDR1 and CDR2, looked up from the germline V gene, are LGHNA and YNFKEQ. The CDR3 contains 15 residues, cysteine and phenylalanine counted. CDR3 DNA is the only sequence kept; it has 45 bases, read in frame from the first base. A patient counted as having stable Graves' hyperthyroidism if no progression to ophthalmopathy occurred over 18 months of follow-up. Hyperthyroidism patients were newly diagnosed, with disease duration under 2 months, and aged 18 to 65 years. Exclusion was applied to patients with uncontrolled infections, other autoimmune diseases, pregnancy or lactation. Diagnoses were based on clinical symptoms, serum thyroxine and TRAb, thyroid ultrasound and orbital computed tomography. PBMCs were isolated from more than 9 ml of fresh peripheral blood by Ficoll-Paque density gradient centrifugation. Trizol reagent was used to extract total RNA, and RNA quality was then checked on an Agilent 2100 Bioanalyzer.

Amplification of TCR beta CDR3 regions was carried out from RNA transcripts. The TCR CDR3 was subjected to a first round of RT-PCR using the HTBI primer set and the Qiagen OneStep RT-PCR kit. Libraries were constructed in a second round of multiplex PCR, after which size selection and purification were performed. Paired-end sequencing of the libraries was performed with 100 bp reads on an Illumina HiSeq2000. As for how the authors treated the data: SOAPnuke was used to process the raw data, throwing out any read that contained adapters or uncalled bases, had a mean Phred below 15, or lacked an exact constant-primer or identifier match. High-quality paired reads were merged with COPE v1.2.5, and unique nucleotide sequences were defined as clonotypes. Clonotypes were aligned to IMGT TRBV, TRBD and TRBJ reference segments using MiTCR v1.1. The analysis included only V-J combinations with a frequency above 0.0001, which together covered roughly 99% of the repertoires. A TCS score was defined as the ratio of F50 (clonal expansion) to E x V (chaos), with BLOSUM62-based TCRdist applied between CDR3 peptides within each V-J. Welch's t-statistics and random forest reduced 450 to 600 V-J features to 13, which were used in a naive Bayes classifier (R e1071). Through fastp at Q25 and MiXCR, TCRdb rebuilt clones from the public reads, retaining in-frame beta chains. Each record represents a unique CDR3 protein, reported with the most common genes and DNA among its rows. The V and J calls were determined by TCRdb, not by the authors. The sample records 460,000 or so distinct CDR3 sequences, approximately 15% of which are singletons. The top ten hold around a sixth of the sample.

The chain was built from TRBV4-2 and TRBJ1-1, with the D gene call left open. This receptor was identified in a woman between 18 and 30 years old with Graves' hyperthyroidism. Sequences were obtained from blood. This receptor has the CDR3 CASSQVRATDVLAFF. In nucleotides, the sequence is TGTGCCAGCAGCCAAGTTCGGGCAACGGACGTGTTGGCTTTCTTT.